These 18 T cell receptor beta chains came from one sample sequenced in a study of blood T cells in healthy people across ages. Next came a second PCR, run for 7 to 11 cycles, which used a sample-barcoded 5' primer along with a J-beta primer mix. TCRdb reprocessed the 5' RACE reads via MiXCR and lists one record per CDR3 protein. The data show 910,000 or so distinct CDR3 sequences, approximately 50% seen once. Sequenced sample: blood. The receptor set was obtained from a woman aged 60-75 years in good health.

This clonotype was detected only a few times. The chain has TRBV6-6 and TRBJ1-4; D is perhaps TRBD1 (5 bases). The V end was cut by 6 bases, the J end by 7 bases, with 12 bases between. Per the germline V gene, CDR1 is MNHNY and CDR2 is SVGAGI (reference sequence). The CDR3 length is 13 residues. For the CDR3, the DNA is TGTGCCAGCAGGGACCGGGACCTTGAAAAACTGTTTTTT. This codes for CASRDRDLEKLFF.

The V and J genes are TRBV4-1 and TRBJ2-7, with D maybe TRBD1 (5 bases). The CDR3 covers 15 residues. Trimming left V 1 base short and J 1 base short, with 11 bases between. The germline CDR1 and CDR2 sequences are MGHRA and YSYEKL. As DNA, the CDR3 is TGCGCCAGCAGCCAAGTGCAGGGTGGGTCCTACGAGCAGTACTTC. Its protein product is CASSQVQGGSYEQYF.

This clonotype was recorded a few times. In DNA, the CDR3 is TGCAGCGTTCTTCTAGCGGGAGTTAGAGAGACCCAGTACTTC. This encodes CSVLLAGVRETQYF. The J gene is TRBJ2-5, the V gene TRBV29-1; 10 bases map to TRBD2. The V gene's germline CDR1 is SQVTM and CDR2 ANQGSEA. This CDR3 spans 14 amino acids. V dropped 5 bases and J dropped 4; count of bases not matched to a gene: 7.

This chain connects TRBV6-1 to TRBJ1-2; TRBD1 matches 9 bases. This CDR3 has 15 residues. V lost 1 base, J lost 4 bases, and 4 bases stayed unmatched. CDR1 MNHNS and CDR2 SASEGT come from the germline V gene. CDR3 sequence reads: CASSEGGQGIYGYTF. CDR3 DNA: TGTGCCAGCAGTGAAGGGGGACAGGGTATCTATGGCTACACCTTC.

To note about this clonotype: The germline gene is not matched at one end of the junction; a read error may be the cause. The V and J genes are TRBV28 and TRBJ2-1; D unclear. The DNA end favors TRBJ2-7, so the J call may be wrong. The CDR3 is 15 amino acids. The V gene's germline CDR1 is MDHEN and CDR2 SYDVKM. Written as DNA, the CDR3 is TGTACCAGCCGTCCCCTTGGCGGATTATCCTACGAGCAGTACTTC. Amino acids: CTSRPLGGLSYEQYF.

This clonotype appeared once. The genes are TRBV6-2 or TRBV6-3 and TRBJ2-1; D gene unclear. Germline V gives CDR1 MNHEY, CDR2 SVGEGT. The CDR3 covers 14 residues. V gave up 1 base and J gave up 7 bases, with 11 bases separating them. This chain's CDR3 is CASSYFAATNEQFF. In DNA, the CDR3 is TGTGCCAGCAGTTACTTCGCTGCTACAAATGAGCAGTTCTTC.

The J gene is TRBJ2-3, the V gene TRBV10-3; 8 bases fit TRBD1. Germline values: CDR1 ENHRY, CDR2 SYGVKD. CDR3 length equals 15 residues. After removal of 6 bases from V and 0 bases from J, the junction contained 5 bases not matched to a gene. CDR3 coding DNA: TGTGCCATCAGGGGGACAGGATCTAGCACAGATACGCAGTATTTT. Translating it yields CAIRGTGSSTDTQYF.

The gene calls are TRBV7-9 and TRBJ2-3; D tentatively fits TRBD1 or TRBD2 (6 bases each). Germline V gives CDR1 SEHNR, CDR2 FQNEAQ (reference sequence). The CDR3 length is 14 residues. V was cut by 6 bases and J by 1 base, with 11 bases left in between. The DNA for the CDR3 is TGTGCCAGCAGTAGGGGGGACCGCACAGATACGCAGTATTTT. Translation: CASSRGDRTDTQYF.

This clonotype has just one count. The chain recombines TRBV19 with TRBJ2-1; 8 bases fit TRBD2. V lost 3 bases to trimming and J lost 2 bases; unmatched junction nucleotides: 3. The CDR3 sequence is 15 residues long. Germline values: CDR1 LNHDA, CDR2 SQIVND (reference sequence). Here the CDR3 DNA reads TGTGCCAGTAGTATCGACGGGAGGGCCTACAATGAGCAGTTCTTC. This sequence encodes CASSIDGRAYNEQFF.

CDR3 DNA: TGTGCCAGCAGCGGAAGTAGTAACACTGAAGCTTTCTTT. This gives the protein CASSGSSNTEAFF. The chain recombines TRBV9 with TRBJ1-1; no clear D. Germline V gene lookup returns CDR1 SGDLS and CDR2 YYNGEE. The V gene lost 3 bases and the J gene lost 2 bases, with 8 bases spanning the gap. The CDR3 consists of 13 residues.

The chain joins TRBV2 to TRBJ2-1; D may be TRBD2 (5 bases). Germline lookup yields CDR1 SNHLY and CDR2 FYNNEI. Trimming took 2 bases from V and 8 from J, leaving 19 bases between them. The CDR3 has 16 residues. The CDR3 nucleotides read TGTGCCAGCAGTGAACAGTTAGCGTTTCCTTTGGATGAGCAGTTCTTC. Translation: CASSEQLAFPLDEQFF.

In its sample, this clonotype was seen a few times. The CDR3 coding sequence is TGTGCCAGCAGCTTTTCCGGGACTAGCATCGACGAGCAGTACTTC. Protein product: CASSFSGTSIDEQYF. The genes are TRBV7-2 and TRBJ2-7, with TRBD2 matching over 9 bases. This CDR3 spans 15 amino acids. The germline V gene has CDR1 SGHTA and CDR2 FQGNSA. V gave up 3 bases and J gave up 5 bases; unmatched junction bases: 8.

In its sample, this clonotype was seen a few times. The chain combines TRBV4-1 with TRBJ2-5; perhaps TRBD1 as D (5 bases). Germline assignment: CDR1 MGHRA and CDR2 YSYEKL. V lost 1 base, J lost 4 bases, and 7 bases lay in between. The CDR3 is 13 amino acids. CDR3 residues: CASSQATVETQYF. Written as DNA, the CDR3 is TGCGCCAGCAGCCAAGCGACAGTAGAGACCCAGTACTTC.

This clonotype was observed a handful of times. The chain has TRBV4-2 and TRBJ2-4, with D possibly TRBD1 on 6 matching bases. Germline CDR1 and CDR2: LGHNA and YNFKEQ. The V gene lost 1 base and the J gene lost 2 bases, with 15 bases spanning the gap. The CDR3 runs 17 residues. The CDR3 spells CASSQAPRGGTKNIQYF. In nucleotides, the CDR3 is TGTGCCAGCAGCCAAGCCCCCAGGGGTGGAACCAAAAACATTCAGTACTTC.

This clonotype was detected only a few times. This chain's CDR3 is CASAQNRFGEQYF. Here the CDR3 DNA reads TGTGCCAGCGCTCAGAATAGATTCGGCGAGCAGTACTTC. The rearrangement joins TRBV7-3 to TRBJ2-5; D remains ambiguous. The DNA matches TRBJ2-7 better at its end, which makes the J call doubtful. From germline, CDR1 is SGHTA and CDR2 FQGTGA. The CDR3 has 13 residues.

This clonotype was seen once. This chain links TRBV6-2 or TRBV6-3 with TRBJ2-7, with D unresolved. The CDR3 length is 14 residues. The V gene's germline CDR1 is MNHEY and CDR2 SVGEGT. Trimming pared 5 bases from V and 5 bases from J, leaving 16 bases between. The CDR3 DNA follows: TGTGCCAGCAGTCCGGGTTCCGTCGTCCACGAGCAGTACTTC. Its protein product is CASSPGSVVHEQYF.

On this clonotype: The junction does not match germline at one end; this may be a read error. The chain combines TRBV5-1 with TRBJ2-5; D gene unclear. The CDR3 has 13 residues. Germline assignment: CDR1 SGHRS and CDR2 YFSETQ. CDR3: CASSSGGVETLYF. CDR3 nucleotide sequence: TGCGCCAGCAGCTCGGGTGGGGTGGAGACCCTGTACTTC.

This clonotype was seen a few times. The rearrangement uses TRBV7-3 and TRBJ2-5; TRBD2 might be the D (6 bases). The better agreement between TRBJ2-7 and the DNA end casts doubt on the J call. Germline-derived CDR1 and CDR2 are SGHTA and FQGTGA. This CDR3 is built from 13 residues. The CDR3 DNA follows: TGTGCCAGCAGCATCAGGGAGGCCTACGAGCAGTACTTC. This gives the protein CASSIREAYEQYF.